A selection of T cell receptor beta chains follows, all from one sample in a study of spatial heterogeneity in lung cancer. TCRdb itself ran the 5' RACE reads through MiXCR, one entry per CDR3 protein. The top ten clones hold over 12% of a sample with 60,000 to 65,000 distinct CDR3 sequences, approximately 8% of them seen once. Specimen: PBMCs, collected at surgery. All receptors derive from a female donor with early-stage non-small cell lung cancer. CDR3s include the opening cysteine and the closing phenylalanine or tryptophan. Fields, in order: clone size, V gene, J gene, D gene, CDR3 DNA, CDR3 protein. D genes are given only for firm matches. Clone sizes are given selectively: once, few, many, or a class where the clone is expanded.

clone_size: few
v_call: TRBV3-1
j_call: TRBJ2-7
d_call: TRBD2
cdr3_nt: TGTGCCAGCAGCCCCTTAGCGGGAGCGGGCGAGCAGTACTTC
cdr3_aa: CASSPLAGAGEQYF

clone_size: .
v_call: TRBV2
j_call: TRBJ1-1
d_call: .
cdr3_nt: TGTGCCAGCAGGGGACAGAACACTGAAGCTTTCTTT
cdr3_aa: CASRGQNTEAFF

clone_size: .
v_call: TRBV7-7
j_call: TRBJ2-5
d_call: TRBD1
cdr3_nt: TGTGCTAGCAGCCCAGTGGGGACAGGGGGCCAGGAGACCCAGTACTTC
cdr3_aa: CASSPVGTGGQETQYF

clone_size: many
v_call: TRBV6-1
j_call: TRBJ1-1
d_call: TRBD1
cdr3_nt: TGTGCCAGCAGAGACAGGGGTACGAACACTGAAGCTTTCTTT
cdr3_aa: CASRDRGTNTEAFF

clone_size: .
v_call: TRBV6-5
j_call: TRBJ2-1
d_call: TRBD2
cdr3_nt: TGTGCCAGCAGCCCGGGACTAGCGGTCTACAATGAGCAGTTCTTC
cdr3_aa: CASSPGLAVYNEQFF

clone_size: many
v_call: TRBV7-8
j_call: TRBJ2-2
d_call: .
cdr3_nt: TGTGCCAGCAGCTTAGGAGCCGGGGAGCTGTTTTTT
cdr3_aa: CASSLGAGELFF

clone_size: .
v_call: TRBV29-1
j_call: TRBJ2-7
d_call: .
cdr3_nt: TGCAGCGTGCGGGGTTCCAGTGGCTACGAGCAGTACTTC
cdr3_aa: CSVRGSSGYEQYF

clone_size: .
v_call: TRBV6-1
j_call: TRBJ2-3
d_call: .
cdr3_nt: TGTGCCAGCAGTGAACGGTCCGGCAGGCGGGGCACAGATACGCAGTATTTT
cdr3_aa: CASSERSGRRGTDTQYF

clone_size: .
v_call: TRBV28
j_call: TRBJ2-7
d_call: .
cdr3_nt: TGTGCCAGCAGTCCGGGACCCACTACATACGAGCAGTACTTC
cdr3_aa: CASSPGPTTYEQYF

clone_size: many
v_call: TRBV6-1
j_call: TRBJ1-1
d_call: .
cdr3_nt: TGTGCCAGCAGAACGGGCAGGGAAGGCACTGAAGCTTTCTTT
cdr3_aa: CASRTGREGTEAFF

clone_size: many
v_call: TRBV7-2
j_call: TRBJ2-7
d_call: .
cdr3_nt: TGTGCCAGCAGCCGGGGCTTAGGGTACGAGCAGTACTTC
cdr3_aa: CASSRGLGYEQYF

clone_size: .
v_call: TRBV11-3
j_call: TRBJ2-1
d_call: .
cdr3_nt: TGTGCCAGCTCTCCTCCGGGATATGAGCAGTTCTTC
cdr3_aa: CASSPPGYEQFF

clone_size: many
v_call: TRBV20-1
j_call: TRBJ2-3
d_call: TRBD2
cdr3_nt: TGCAGTGCTAGATCTAGCGGGGGGGGATCAGATACGCAGTATTTT
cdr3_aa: CSARSSGGGSDTQYF

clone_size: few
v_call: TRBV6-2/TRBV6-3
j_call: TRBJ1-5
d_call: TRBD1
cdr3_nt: TGTGCCAGCAGTTTTAACAGGGGCGGTCAGCCCCAGCATTTT
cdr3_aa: CASSFNRGGQPQHF

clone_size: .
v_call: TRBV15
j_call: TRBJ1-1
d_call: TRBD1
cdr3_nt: TGTGCCACCAGCAGAGCCGGGACAGGGGACACTGAAGCTTTCTTT
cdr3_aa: CATSRAGTGDTEAFF

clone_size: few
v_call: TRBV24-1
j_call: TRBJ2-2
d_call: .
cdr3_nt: TGTGCCACCAGTGATTTTTCGGCTAGCGTTTTCCCCTTCGCAGGGGAGCTGTTTTTT
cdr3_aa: CATSDFSASVFPFAGELFF

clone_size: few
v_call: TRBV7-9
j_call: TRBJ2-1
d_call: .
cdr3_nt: TGTGCCAGCAGCTTAGCCCCTAGCGTAAACAATGAGCAGTTCTTC
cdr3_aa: CASSLAPSVNNEQFF

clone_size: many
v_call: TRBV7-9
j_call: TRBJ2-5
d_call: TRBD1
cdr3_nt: TGTGCCAGCAGCTCACCGACAGGGGGTAGAGAGACCCAGTACTTC
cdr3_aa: CASSSPTGGRETQYF

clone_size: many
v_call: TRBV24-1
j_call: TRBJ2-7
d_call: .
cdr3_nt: TGTGCCACCAGTGATCTCCTCGGGAACGAGCAGTACTTC
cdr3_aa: CATSDLLGNEQYF

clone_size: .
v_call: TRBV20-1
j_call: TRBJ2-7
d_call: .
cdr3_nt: TGCAGTGCTAGAGGAGGGCGTGAGCAGTACTTC
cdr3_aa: CSARGGREQYF

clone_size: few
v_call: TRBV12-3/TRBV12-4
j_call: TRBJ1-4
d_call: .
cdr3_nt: TGTGCCAGCTCGTGGGCAAGGAATGAAAAACTGTTTTTT
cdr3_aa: CASSWARNEKLFF

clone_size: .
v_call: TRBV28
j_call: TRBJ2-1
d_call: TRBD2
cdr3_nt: TGTGCCAGCAGCACCGCAGCGGGAGCTCGTTACAATGAGCAGTTCTTC
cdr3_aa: CASSTAAGARYNEQFF

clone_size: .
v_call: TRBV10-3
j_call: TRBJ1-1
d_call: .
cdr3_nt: TGTGCCATCAGTGAAAACCGGGACATTGAAGCTTTCTTT
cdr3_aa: CAISENRDIEAFF

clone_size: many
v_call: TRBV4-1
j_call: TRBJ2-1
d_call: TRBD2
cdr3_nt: TGCGCCAGCAGCCATCCGGTGCTAGCGGGTTCCTACAATGAGCAGTTCTTC
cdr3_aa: CASSHPVLAGSYNEQFF

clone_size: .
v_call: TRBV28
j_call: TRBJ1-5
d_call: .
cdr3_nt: TGTGCCGCCCAAGTGGGGGGCGCTGGGGGCAATCAGCCCCAGCATTTT
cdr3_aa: CAAQVGGAGGNQPQHF

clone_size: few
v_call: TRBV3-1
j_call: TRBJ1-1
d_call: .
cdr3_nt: TGTGCCAGCAGCCAAGCCGGGCGTGAAGCTTTCTTT
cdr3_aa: CASSQAGREAFF

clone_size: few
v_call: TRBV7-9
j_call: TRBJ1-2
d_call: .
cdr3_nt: TGTGCCAGCAGCTTAGAACCCACTCTCGGGGGCTACACCTTC
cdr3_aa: CASSLEPTLGGYTF

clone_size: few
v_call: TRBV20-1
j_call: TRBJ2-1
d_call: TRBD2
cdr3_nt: TGCAGTGCTAGCCCACTAGCGGGAGTAATCAATGAGCAGTTCTTC
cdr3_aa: CSASPLAGVINEQFF

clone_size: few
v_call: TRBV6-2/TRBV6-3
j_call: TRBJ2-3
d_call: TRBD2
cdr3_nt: TGTGCCAGCAGTGCCTCCGGGACTAGCGGCGCCACGCAGTATTTT
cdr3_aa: CASSASGTSGATQYF

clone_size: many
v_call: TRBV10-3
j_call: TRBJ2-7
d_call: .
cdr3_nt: TGTGCCATCAGTGAATCCAGGGGTACCTACGAGCAGTACTTC
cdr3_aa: CAISESRGTYEQYF

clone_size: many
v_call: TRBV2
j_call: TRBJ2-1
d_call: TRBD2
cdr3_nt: TGTGCCAGCAGCGGGGGGTACAATGAGCAGTTCTTC
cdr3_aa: CASSGGYNEQFF

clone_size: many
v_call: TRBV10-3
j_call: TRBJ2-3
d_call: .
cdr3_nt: TGTGCCATCACCACCCCGGGACCGACGACAGATACGCAGTATTTT
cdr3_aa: CAITTPGPTTDTQYF

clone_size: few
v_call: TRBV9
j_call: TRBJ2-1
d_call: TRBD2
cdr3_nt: TGTGCCAGCAGCTATCTAGCGGGGGGGTACAATGAGCAGTTCTTC
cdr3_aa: CASSYLAGGYNEQFF

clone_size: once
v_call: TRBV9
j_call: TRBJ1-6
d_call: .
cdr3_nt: TGTGCCAGCAGCGTAGTGGATAATTCACCCCTCCACTTT
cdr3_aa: CASSVVDNSPLHF

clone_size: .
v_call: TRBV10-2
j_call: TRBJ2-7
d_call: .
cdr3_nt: TGCGCCAGCGGCCAGGATGGGACTGACTACGAGCAGTACTTC
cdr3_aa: CASGQDGTDYEQYF

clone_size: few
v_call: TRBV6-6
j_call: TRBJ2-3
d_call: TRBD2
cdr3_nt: TGTGCCAGCAGTTCTCCGACTAGCGGGGGGGCGGTGGTGCGACATACGCAGTATTTT
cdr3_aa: CASSSPTSGGAVVRHTQYF

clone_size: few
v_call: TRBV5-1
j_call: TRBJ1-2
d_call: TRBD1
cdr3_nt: TGCGCCAGCAGATCCGGACAGGGGGAATATGGCTACACCTTC
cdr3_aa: CASRSGQGEYGYTF

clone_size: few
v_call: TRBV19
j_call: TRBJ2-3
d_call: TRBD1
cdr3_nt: TGTGCCAGTAGCAGGAGACAGGGGAGCACAGATACGCAGTATTTT
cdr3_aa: CASSRRQGSTDTQYF

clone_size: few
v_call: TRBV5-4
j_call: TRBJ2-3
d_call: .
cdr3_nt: TGTGCCAGCAGCTCCAGGACCTCTGGGGGCACAGATACGCAGTATTTT
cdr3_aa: CASSSRTSGGTDTQYF

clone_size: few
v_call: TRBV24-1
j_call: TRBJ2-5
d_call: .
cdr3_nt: TGTGCCACCAGTGATTTGCACAACCTAAAAGAGACCCAGTACTTC
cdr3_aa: CATSDLHNLKETQYF

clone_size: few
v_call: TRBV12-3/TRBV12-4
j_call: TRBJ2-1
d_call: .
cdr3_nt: TGTGCCAGCAGTTCAGGGCACCTTCACAATGAGCAGTTCTTC
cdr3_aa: CASSSGHLHNEQFF

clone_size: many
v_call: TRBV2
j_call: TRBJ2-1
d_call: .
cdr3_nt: TGTGCCAGCAGTGAAAGGTCAGCGGAGCAGTTCTTC
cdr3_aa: CASSERSAEQFF

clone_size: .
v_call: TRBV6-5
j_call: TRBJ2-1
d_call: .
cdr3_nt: TGTGCCAGCAGGAGGAGTGGGACCTACAATGAGCAGTTCTTC
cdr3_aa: CASRRSGTYNEQFF

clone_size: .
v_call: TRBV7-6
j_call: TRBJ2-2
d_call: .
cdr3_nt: TGTGCCAGCTACCCTGGGGGGAGCCGGGAGCTGTTTTTT
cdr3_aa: CASYPGGSRELFF

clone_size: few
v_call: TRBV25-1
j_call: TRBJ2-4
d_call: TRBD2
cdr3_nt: TGTGCCAGCAGTCCCCGGACTAGCGGGAGCCACATTCAGTACTTC
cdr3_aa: CASSPRTSGSHIQYF

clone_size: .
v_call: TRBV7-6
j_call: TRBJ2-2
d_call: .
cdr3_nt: TGTGCCAGCAGCTTAACAGGGACGAACACCGGGGAGCTGTTTTTT
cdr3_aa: CASSLTGTNTGELFF

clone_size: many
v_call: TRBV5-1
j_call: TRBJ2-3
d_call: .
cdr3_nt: TGCGCCAGCAGCTTGGCCGGATTTCGGGGGCGCTATCGCACAGATACGCAGTATTTT
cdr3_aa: CASSLAGFRGRYRTDTQYF

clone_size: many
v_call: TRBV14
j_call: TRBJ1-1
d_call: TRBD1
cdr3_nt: TGTGCCAGCAGCCAAGATTGGTGGGCAGGGGGCACTGAAGCTTTCTTT
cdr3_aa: CASSQDWWAGGTEAFF

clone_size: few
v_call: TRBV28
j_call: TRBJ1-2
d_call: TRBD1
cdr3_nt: TGTGCCAGCAGTCATGGACAGGAGACGAGTGGCTACACCTTC
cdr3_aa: CASSHGQETSGYTF

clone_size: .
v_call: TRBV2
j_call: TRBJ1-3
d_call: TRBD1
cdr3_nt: TGTGCCAGCAGGAGGGGGCAGGGTCTCTCTGGAAACACCATATATTTT
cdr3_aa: CASRRGQGLSGNTIYF

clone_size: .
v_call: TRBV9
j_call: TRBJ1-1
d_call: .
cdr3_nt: TGTGCCAGCAGCGTAGAGGGACAGAACACTGAAGCTTTCTTT
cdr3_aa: CASSVEGQNTEAFF

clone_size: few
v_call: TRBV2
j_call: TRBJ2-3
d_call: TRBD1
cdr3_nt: TGTGCCAGCAGTGCTCAGGGGGCCACAGATACGCAGTATTTT
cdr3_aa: CASSAQGATDTQYF

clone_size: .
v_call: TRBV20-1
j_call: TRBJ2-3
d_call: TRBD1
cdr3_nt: TGCAGTGCTAGAGACCCCTGGGACAGCACAAGCACAGATACGCAGTATTTT
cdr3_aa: CSARDPWDSTSTDTQYF

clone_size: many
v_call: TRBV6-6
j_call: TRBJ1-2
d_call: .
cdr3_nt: TGTGCCAGCAGCCAACAAGGCGGCTATGGCTACACCTTC
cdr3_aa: CASSQQGGYGYTF

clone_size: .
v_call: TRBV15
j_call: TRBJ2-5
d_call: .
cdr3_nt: TGTGCCACCAGCCGCAGGCAGGGTGGTAAAATAGGAGAGACCCAGTACTTC
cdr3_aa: CATSRRQGGKIGETQYF

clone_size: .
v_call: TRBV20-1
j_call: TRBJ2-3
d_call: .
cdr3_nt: TGCAGTGCTAGAGACGCGGCCGACTTAGTAGATACGCAGTATTTT
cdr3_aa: CSARDAADLVDTQYF

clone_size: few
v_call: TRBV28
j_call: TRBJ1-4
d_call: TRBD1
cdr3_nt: TGTGCCAGCAGCCGTACAGGGGTTTATGAAAAACTGTTTTTT
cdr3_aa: CASSRTGVYEKLFF